The 3 T cell receptor beta chains below all came from one sample that was sequenced in a study of control samples from healthy donors and cancer patients. Here immunoSEQ multiplex PCR was the method, and the copy in TCRdb shows in-frame clones only, minus some. The sample holds around 130,000 clones; nearly 90% are singletons and the top ten take more than 6.5%. What was sequenced was PBMCs. The receptors were sampled from a man in his forties or fifties with head and neck cancer.

The chain links TRBV7-3 to TRBJ2-1; no reliable D call. The CDR3 is 15 amino acids. The germline V and J ends were trimmed by 3 bases and 0 bases, with 9 bases remaining between them. Germline CDR1 and CDR2: SGHTA and FQGTGA. CDR3 amino acids: CASSFSGVSYNEQFF. The CDR3 nucleotides read TGTGCCAGCAGCTTTAGTGGGGTCTCCTACAATGAGCAGTTCTTC.

The chain recombines TRBV15 with TRBJ2-1; possibly TRBD2 for D (6 bases). The germline V gene has CDR1 LNHNV and CDR2 YYDKDF (reference sequence). The CDR3 runs to 14 residues. Trimming cost V 0 bases and J 8 bases, with 11 bases left between them. The CDR3 reads CATSRDGGEDEQFF. The DNA of the CDR3 is TGTGCCACCAGCAGAGATGGAGGGGAGGATGAGCAGTTCTTC. The full variable domain, its missing parts supplied by reference TRBV15 and TRBJ2-1, is DAMVIQNPRYQVTQFGKPVTLSCSQTLNHNVMYWYQQKSSQAPKLLFHYYDKDFNNEADTPDNFQSRRPNTSFCFLDIRSPGLGDTAMYLCATSRDGGEDEQFFGPGTRLTVL.

This chain links TRBV11-3 with TRBJ1-5; 7 bases are a match to TRBD1. J lost 8 bases, V lost 5 bases, and 18 bases had no gene match. From germline, CDR1 is SGHNT and CDR2 YENEEA. This CDR3 has 17 residues. DNA for the CDR3: TGTGCCAGCAGCCGGATAGGGCCGACAGGGTTTGGGGAGCCCCAGCATTTT. As protein: CASSRIGPTGFGEPQHF.